This passage covers 27 T cell receptor beta chains from one sample sequenced in a study of T cells in Graves' hyperthyroidism and ophthalmopathy. Amplified TCR beta CDR3 regions derived from RNA transcripts. The HTBI primer set served for first-round RT-PCR of the TCR CDR3. TCRdb ran MiXCR on the multiplex PCR reads and lists one entry per CDR3 protein. The sample contains under 550,000 distinct CDR3 sequences, about 20% of which appear only once. The sequenced material came from blood. The receptors were gathered from a middle-aged man with Graves' ophthalmopathy.

This clonotype was counted at least ten times. The CDR3 DNA follows: TGTGCCAGCAGCTTAGATTTTTCGATAGCCCAAGAGACCCAGTACTTC. It yields the protein CASSLDFSIAQETQYF. This chain uses TRBV11-2 with TRBJ2-5; D is uncertain. Trimming took 0 bases from V and 1 from J, leaving 12 bases between them. Germline V lookup: CDR1 SGHAT, CDR2 FQNNGV. The length of the CDR3 is 16 residues. The complete variable domain, with remaining parts taken from reference TRBV11-2 and TRBJ2-5, reads EAGVAQSPRYKIIEKRQSVAFWCNPISGHATLYWYQQILGQGPKLLIQFQNNGVVDDSQLPKDRFSAERLKGVDSTLKIQPAKLEDSAVYLCASSLDFSIAQETQYFGPGTRLLVL.

In its sample, this clonotype was seen many times. V and J are TRBV7-3 and TRBJ1-2, with D uncertain. V was cut by 5 bases and J by 2 bases, with 12 bases left in between. Germline loops: CDR1 SGHTA, CDR2 FQGTGA. The CDR3 is 14 amino acids. CDR3 sequence reads: CASSPSGENYGYTF. CDR3 nucleotides: TGTGCCAGCAGCCCCAGTGGGGAAAACTATGGCTACACCTTC.

This chain joins TRBV14 and TRBJ2-7; 9 positions match TRBD1. The CDR3 is made up of 15 amino acids. Trimming removed 2 bases from V and 0 bases from J; junction bases left unmatched: 2. CDR1 and CDR2 (germline): SGHDN, FVKESK. Here the CDR3 DNA reads TGTGCCAGCAGCCAAAAGACAGGGGGCTCCTACGAGCAGTACTTC. This gives the protein CASSQKTGGSYEQYF. Using reference TRBV14 and TRBJ2-7 for the parts outside the CDR3, the full variable domain is EAGVTQFPSHSVIEKGQTVTLRCDPISGHDNLYWYRRVMGKEIKFLLHFVKESKQDESGMPNNRFLAERTGGTYSTLKVQPAELEDSGVYFCASSQKTGGSYEQYFGPGTRLTVT.

The V and J genes are TRBV7-2 and TRBJ2-1, with TRBD2 identical over 10 bases. The CDR3 consists of 16 residues. V dropped 1 base and J dropped 12; count of bases not matched to a gene: 12. The V gene's germline CDR1 is SGHTA and CDR2 FQGNSA. CDR3 sequence: CASSLEMPSGRGGQFF. CDR3 nucleotides: TGTGCCAGCAGCTTAGAAATGCCTAGCGGGAGAGGGGGGCAGTTCTTC.

The V and J genes are TRBV6-2 or TRBV6-3 and TRBJ1-5; the D gene is possibly TRBD1 (5 bases). V was shortened by 2 bases and J by 1 base, with 9 bases between the two germline ends. Germline loops: CDR1 MNHEY, CDR2 SVGEGT. The CDR3 sequence is 15 residues long. CDR3 sequence reads: CASSYDRDSNQPQHF. The CDR3 nucleotides read TGTGCCAGCAGTTACGATAGGGACAGCAATCAGCCCCAGCATTTT.

As regards this clonotype: Being one base from a much bigger clone, this may be a read error. The CDR3 region is CASSYRGGELLF. The CDR3 DNA is TGTGCCAGCAGCTACAGGGGCGGGGAGCTGCTTTTT. The chain has TRBV5-6 and TRBJ2-2; D possibly corresponds to TRBD1 (7 bases). Germline CDR1 and CDR2: SGHDT and YYEEEE. This CDR3 region has 12 residues.

The sample holds a few counts of this clonotype. The J gene is TRBJ2-5, the V gene TRBV20-1, with 11 bases lining up with TRBD1. From germline, CDR1 is DFQATT and CDR2 SNEGSKA (reference sequence). The CDR3 sequence is 13 residues long. V was clipped by 7 bases and J by 5 bases; unmatched bases: 6. DNA of the CDR3: TGCAGTGTTCCCGGACAGGGGGCTGAGACCCAGTACTTC. Residues: CSVPGQGAETQYF.

This clonotype was recorded at least ten times. The chain carries TRBV20-1 and TRBJ2-7, with D unclear. Germline V gene lookup returns CDR1 DFQATT and CDR2 SNEGSKA (reference sequence). With 1 base removed from V and 7 bases from J, the gap between germline ends came to 11 bases. The CDR3 totals 12 residues. CDR3 nucleotide sequence: TGCAGTGCTAGAGGACGCTATGAGGAGCAGTACTTC. Translated: CSARGRYEEQYF.

V usage is TRBV7-9 and J usage is TRBJ2-1; D possibly corresponds to TRBD1 (5 bases). Germline CDR1 SEHNR, CDR2 FQNEAQ (reference sequence). CDR3 length equals 14 residues. Trimming stripped 5 bases from V and 7 bases from J, with 15 bases between. The DNA for the CDR3 is TGTGCCAGCAGCCCTAAGGGGTTGCTAAATGAGCAGTTCTTC. Translating gives CASSPKGLLNEQFF.

With respect to this clonotype: Given a much more abundant clone one base away, this may be a read error. This chain uses TRBV28 with TRBJ2-3; D might be TRBD2 (6 bases). CDR3 length: 14 amino acids. The germline CDR1 and CDR2 sequences are MDHEN and SYDVKM. The CDR3 sequence: CAGSGGISTDTQYF. In nucleotides, the CDR3 is TGTGCCGGCAGTGGAGGGATTAGCACAGATACGCAGTATTTT.

The V gene is TRBV10-3, the J gene TRBJ1-6, with D maybe TRBD1 (6 bases). Trimming removed 6 bases from V and 6 bases from J, with 18 bases in between. The length of the CDR3 is 16 residues. CDR1 ENHRY and CDR2 SYGVKD come from the germline V gene. This chain's CDR3 is CAISSGAGSGNSPLHF. The CDR3 DNA is TGTGCCATCAGCTCAGGGGCAGGATCCGGTAATTCACCCCTCCACTTT.

The chain links TRBV10-3 to TRBJ1-1; possible D gene TRBD1, 6 bases. Trimming stripped 11 bases from V and 8 bases from J, with 27 bases between. This CDR3 has 15 amino acids. The germline V gene encodes CDR1 ENHRY and CDR2 SYGVKD. In DNA, the CDR3 is TGTGCCGGACCTATGGGACATTTAAGACCTCCAGAAGCTTTCTTT. Translated: CAGPMGHLRPPEAFF.

This clonotype was seen many times. The chain employs TRBV28 and TRBJ2-7; possibly TRBD2 for D (5 bases). CDR1 and CDR2 (germline): MDHEN, SYDVKM. The V and J ends lost 7 bases and 5 bases respectively, with 21 bases between them. The CDR3 runs 15 residues. The chain's CDR3 is CASTSNDYINHEQYF. Written as DNA, the CDR3 is TGTGCCAGCACTTCCAACGACTATATCAACCACGAGCAGTACTTC. The full variable domain, completed using reference TRBV28 and TRBJ2-7, is DVKVTQSSRYLVKRTGEKVFLECVQDMDHENMFWYRQDPGLGLRLIYFSYDVKMKEKGDIPEGYSVSREKKERFSLILESASTNQTSMYLCASTSNDYINHEQYFGPGTRLTVT.

This clonotype has just a few counts. The chain couples TRBV2 to TRBJ2-2; weak D call: TRBD1 (5 bases). Per the germline V gene, CDR1 is SNHLY and CDR2 is FYNNEI. Trimming took off 7 bases at V and 7 bases at J, with 13 bases between the two ends. This CDR3 has 13 residues. The CDR3 protein is CASKMQGDGELFF. CDR3 nucleotide sequence: TGTGCCAGCAAGATGCAAGGGGACGGGGAGCTGTTTTTT.

The chain joins TRBV19 to TRBJ1-4; D unresolved. Germline V gene lookup returns CDR1 LNHDA and CDR2 SQIVND (reference sequence). The V gene lost 6 bases and the J gene lost 0 bases, with 8 bases spanning the gap. The CDR3 spans 14 residues. The CDR3 protein is CASRTMSTNEKLFF. The CDR3 coding sequence is TGTGCCAGTAGGACAATGTCAACTAATGAAAAACTGTTTTTT.

The rearrangement joins TRBV20-1 to TRBJ1-5; TRBD1 aligns across 8 bases. This CDR3 is 14 amino acids long. V lost 1 base and J lost 7; bases outside the gene matches: 6. Germline V gene data show CDR1 as DFQATT and CDR2 as SNEGSKA (reference sequence). The CDR3 sequence is CSARGQGAGQPQHF. CDR3 nucleotide sequence: TGCAGTGCTAGAGGGCAGGGGGCAGGGCAGCCCCAGCATTTT.

This clonotype occurred many times. The rearrangement links TRBV20-1 to TRBJ2-1; D not certain. CDR1 and CDR2 from the germline V gene are DFQATT and SNEGSKA (reference sequence). V gave up 8 bases and J gave up 6 bases, with 20 bases separating them. The CDR3 has 14 amino acids. CDR3 region: CSLPSQWVVNEQFF. CDR3 DNA: TGCAGTCTCCCAAGTCAGTGGGTGGTCAATGAGCAGTTCTTC.

This clonotype was picked up a small number of times. The chain recombines TRBV24-1 with TRBJ2-1, with a weak D call TRBD1 (6 bases). Germline V gene data show CDR1 as KGHDR and CDR2 as SFDVKD. Trimming took 7 bases from V and 9 from J, leaving 18 bases between them. The CDR3 runs to 14 residues. This chain's CDR3 is CATSGQGSHPEQFF. CDR3 coding DNA: TGTGCCACCAGCGGGCAGGGGAGCCACCCTGAGCAGTTCTTC.

This clonotype was counted between two and nine times. The genes are TRBV3-1 and TRBJ2-5; TRBD1 agrees at 9 bases. Germline V gene data show CDR1 as LGHDT and CDR2 as YNNKEL (reference sequence). The CDR3 covers 15 residues. V was pared by 4 bases and J by 5 bases, with 8 bases of the junction left unmatched. The CDR3 DNA follows: TGTGCCAGCAGCCCCCATTTGACAGGGGGGGAGACCCAGTACTTC. Amino acids: CASSPHLTGGETQYF.

The V and J genes are TRBV20-1 and TRBJ2-3, with no clear D. The V gene's germline CDR1 is DFQATT and CDR2 SNEGSKA (reference sequence). This CDR3 region has 13 residues. V was trimmed by 6 bases and J by 1 base, leaving 11 bases between them. The CDR3 sequence is CSATIPGTDTQYF. In nucleotides, the CDR3 is TGCAGTGCAACCATCCCGGGCACAGATACGCAGTATTTT.

This clonotype was seen ten or more times. Here the CDR3 DNA reads TGTGCCAGCAGCGACATGCTTAAGCGGGAGTTCCCCCCGGAGCAGTACTTC. It yields the protein CASSDMLKREFPPEQYF. The chain couples TRBV11-2 to TRBJ2-7; 8 nucleotides line up with TRBD2. The CDR3 spans 17 residues. CDR1 is SGHAT, CDR2 FQNNGV, per germline. V lost 5 bases and J lost 7; bases outside the gene matches: 19.

The J gene is TRBJ2-7, the V gene TRBV19; TRBD1 is a possible D gene (5 bases). The CDR3 is 16 amino acids. Germline CDR1 and CDR2: LNHDA and SQIVND (reference sequence). Trimming removed 4 bases at V and 7 bases at J, with 23 bases between. The CDR3: CASSRATGIAVREQYF. The CDR3 nucleotides read TGTGCCAGTAGTAGGGCCACAGGAATCGCGGTGAGAGAGCAGTACTTC.

This clonotype has at least ten counts. The chain links TRBV18 to TRBJ2-7; 12 positions match TRBD2. In germline, CDR1 is KGHSH, CDR2 LQKENI. The CDR3 is 15 residues long. The ends lost 1 base at V and 3 bases at J; junction bases unmatched: 1. CDR3 region: CASSPQTSGSYEQYF. CDR3 nucleotide sequence: TGTGCCAGCTCACCACAGACTAGCGGGAGCTACGAGCAGTACTTC.

The table lists this clonotype with many counts. Here the CDR3 DNA reads TGCGCCAGCAGCCTGGCCCCGGGCAGGGATGAAGCTTTCTTT. Translation: CASSLAPGRDEAFF. J is TRBJ1-1 and V is TRBV5-1, with a tentative D call TRBD1 (5 bases). CDR1 and CDR2 (germline): SGHRS, YFSETQ. CDR3 length: 14 residues. V lost 4 bases to trimming and J lost 7 bases, with 17 bases between them.

The chain uses TRBV11-3 and TRBJ2-7; D unresolved. The germline gives CDR1 SGHNT, CDR2 YENEEA. Deletions cut 1 base from V and 6 bases from J, with 16 bases between. The CDR3 loop spans 15 amino acids. CDR3 loop: CASSLGWGSTAEQYF. The CDR3 DNA follows: TGTGCCAGCAGCTTAGGGTGGGGTTCAACTGCCGAGCAGTACTTC.

This clonotype was observed at least ten times. The chain recombines TRBV30 with TRBJ2-7; D gene ambiguous. CDR1 is GTSNPN and CDR2 is SVGIG in the germline V gene (reference sequence). V was cut by 3 bases and J by 7 bases, with 1 base left in between. The CDR3 extends over 8 amino acids. CDR3 amino acids: CAWREQYF. DNA for the CDR3: TGTGCCTGGAGGGAGCAGTACTTC. The whole variable domain, filled in from reference TRBV30 and TRBJ2-7, reads SQTIHQWPATLVQPVGSPLSLECTVEGTSNPNLYWYRQAAGRGLQLLFYSVGIGQISSEVPQNLSASRPQDRQFILSSKKLLLSDSGFYLCAWREQYFGPGTRLTVT.

The chain employs TRBV10-3 and TRBJ1-4, with D unclear. Germline V gene lookup returns CDR1 ENHRY and CDR2 SYGVKD. The CDR3 spans 15 residues. Deletions cut 4 bases from V and 0 bases from J, with 9 bases between. CDR3 nucleotides: TGTGCCATCAGTGCCTCTGGTCCAACTAATGAAAAACTGTTTTTT. This translates into CAISASGPTNEKLFF.